The next 22 T cell receptor beta chains were all read from a single sample in a study of T cell changes during pregnancy in multiple sclerosis. Sequenced by immunoSEQ multiplex PCR; TCRdb stores in-frame clones only, minus some. The sample shows some 63,000 clones, roughly nine tenths of them seen only once. This specimen consisted of peripheral blood, obtained before pregnancy. All receptors derive from a female donor with multiple sclerosis, enrolled in a pregnancy study.

The chain couples TRBV5-4 to TRBJ2-5, with a possible D match to TRBD1 (6 bases). Germline CDR1 SGHNT, CDR2 YYREEE (reference sequence). The length of the CDR3 is 14 residues. Trimming removed 5 bases from V and 5 bases from J, with 16 bases in between. Here the CDR3 reads CASRVGTLMETQYF. DNA for the CDR3: TGTGCCAGCAGGGTTGGGACATTAATGGAGACCCAGTACTTC.

The V and J genes are TRBV13 and TRBJ1-5; 7 bases line up with TRBD1. With 5 bases clipped from V and 4 bases from J, the junction kept 5 bases outside the gene matches. The germline CDR1 and CDR2 sequences are PRHDT and FYEKMQ (reference sequence). CDR3 length: 14 amino acids. The CDR3 DNA reads TGTGCCAGCAGCGAACAGGGGAAGAATCAGCCCCAGCATTTT. This translates into CASSEQGKNQPQHF.

The gene calls are TRBV30 and TRBJ2-2; D not certain. This CDR3 region has 15 residues. From germline, CDR1 is GTSNPN and CDR2 SVGIG (reference sequence). Deletions cut 1 base from V and 3 bases from J, with 12 bases between. The CDR3 loop reads CAWSGADRDTGELFF. In DNA, the CDR3 is TGTGCCTGGAGTGGGGCAGACCGCGACACCGGGGAGCTGTTTTTT. Looking up the rest from reference TRBV30 and TRBJ2-2 gives the full variable domain: SQTIHQWPATLVQPVGSPLSLECTVEGTSNPNLYWYRQAAGRGLQLLFYSVGIGQISSEVPQNLSASRPQDRQFILSSKKLLLSDSGFYLCAWSGADRDTGELFFGEGSRLTVL.

The chain combines TRBV7-6 with TRBJ1-2, with D unresolved. Germline lookup yields CDR1 SGHVS and CDR2 FNYEAQ. CDR3 length equals 16 residues. Trimming pared 4 bases from V and 7 bases from J, leaving 22 bases between. The CDR3 sequence is CASSSLQGSPRGGYTF. In nucleotides, the CDR3 is TGTGCCAGCAGCTCCCTCCAAGGAAGCCCACGGGGTGGCTACACCTTC.

V is TRBV29-1 and J is TRBJ2-3; TRBD1 matches 9 bases. Germline values: CDR1 SQVTM, CDR2 ANQGSEA. V lost 8 bases, J lost 15 bases, and 12 bases stayed unmatched. The CDR3 runs 11 residues. In DNA, the CDR3 is TGCAGCTCGTGGGAGAGGGACAGGGAATATTTT. It encodes CSSWERDREYF.

This chain links TRBV10-2 with TRBJ1-2; no firm D call. Trimming took 1 base from V and 12 from J, leaving 9 bases between them. Germline-derived CDR1 and CDR2 are WSHSY and SAAADI. This CDR3 comprises 11 residues. This chain's CDR3 is CASSELGSHTF. Here the CDR3 DNA reads TGCGCCAGCAGTGAGTTGGGCAGTCACACCTTC.

This chain uses TRBV9 with TRBJ1-3; TRBD1 is a possible D gene (5 bases). V lost 1 base and J lost 2, with 13 bases in between. The CDR3 length is 16 residues. CDR1 and CDR2 from the germline V gene are SGDLS and YYNGEE. The CDR3 loop reads CASSVKQVLPGNTIYF. The CDR3 coding sequence is TGTGCCAGCAGCGTAAAACAGGTTCTACCTGGAAACACCATATATTTT.

This chain connects TRBV25-1 to TRBJ1-1, with TRBD1 matching over 8 bases. The CDR3 is 12 amino acids. J was trimmed by 6 bases and V by 4 bases; bases with no gene match: 1. The germline gives CDR1 MGHDK, CDR2 SYGVNS. The CDR3 DNA reads as TGTGCCAGCAGTGCACAGGGGGCTGAAGCTTTCTTT. It yields the protein CASSAQGAEAFF.

The gene calls are TRBV7-2 and TRBJ2-1, with TRBD2 matching over 7 bases. The germline gives CDR1 SGHTA, CDR2 FQGNSA. The V segment lost 0 bases and the J segment 9 bases; nucleotides outside the gene matches: 8. The CDR3 is 15 amino acids. The CDR3 reads CASSLAGVTGGEQFF. The CDR3 DNA sequence: TGTGCCAGCAGCTTAGCGGGGGTGACGGGGGGTGAGCAGTTCTTC.

This chain links TRBV6-6 with TRBJ2-7; TRBD2 aligns across 10 bases. The CDR3 consists of 15 residues. Germline assignment: CDR1 MNHNY and CDR2 SVGAGI (reference sequence). The V and J ends lost 6 bases and 2 bases, in that order; junction bases with no gene match: 7. CDR3 in DNA: TGTGCCAGCAGGCTAGCGGGGGCGCCCGCCTACGAGCAGTACTTC. Translated: CASRLAGAPAYEQYF.

The chain uses TRBV30 and TRBJ1-3; the D is unclear. The V and J ends lost 1 base and 7 bases respectively, with 5 bases between them. Germline-derived CDR1 and CDR2 are GTSNPN and SVGIG (reference sequence). This CDR3 spans 11 amino acids. The CDR3 region is CAWSAGNTIYF. The CDR3 region has the DNA TGTGCCTGGAGTGCGGGGAACACCATATATTTT.

V gene TRBV6-6 combines with J gene TRBJ1-5; the D gene is possibly TRBD1 (5 bases). Germline V lookup: CDR1 MNHNY, CDR2 SVGAGI (reference sequence). Trimming removed 6 bases at V and 6 bases at J, with 18 bases between. The CDR3 extends over 15 amino acids. CDR3 sequence: CASSFDAERGQPQHF. DNA for the CDR3: TGTGCCAGCAGCTTCGACGCCGAAAGGGGTCAGCCCCAGCATTTT.

The V call is TRBV7-6, the J call TRBJ2-2, with D hard to call. Per the germline V gene, CDR1 is SGHVS and CDR2 is FNYEAQ. With 1 base removed from V and 4 bases from J, the gap between germline ends came to 7 bases. CDR3 length: 14 amino acids. CDR3: CASSLVPPTGELFF. The CDR3 DNA sequence: TGTGCCAGCAGCTTAGTCCCTCCCACCGGGGAGCTGTTTTTT. The complete variable domain, with remaining parts taken from reference TRBV7-6 and TRBJ2-2, reads GAGVSQSPRYKVTKRGQDVALRCDPISGHVSLYWYRQALGQGPEFLTYFNYEAQQDKSGLPNDRFSAERPEGSISTLTIQRTEQRDSAMYRCASSLVPPTGELFFGEGSRLTVL.

The V and J genes are TRBV7-6 and TRBJ2-5; 8 bases fit TRBD2. Germline V lookup: CDR1 SGHVS, CDR2 FNYEAQ. This CDR3 comprises 18 residues. J lost 4 bases, V lost 5 bases, and 18 bases had no gene match. CDR3 DNA sequence: TGTGCCAGCAGCGGGAATGTACCAGGACTAGCATTTGGAGAGACCCAGTACTTC. Translation: CASSGNVPGLAFGETQYF.

This clone was counted once. The V gene is TRBV14, the J gene TRBJ1-2; 11 bases are a match to TRBD1. The CDR3 is 15 amino acids. Losses at the gene ends were 1 base for V and 4 bases for J; bases not matched to a gene: 2. Germline lookup yields CDR1 SGHDN and CDR2 FVKESK. The CDR3 loop reads CASSQGTGGAYGYTF. The CDR3 region has the DNA TGTGCCAGCAGCCAAGGGACAGGGGGCGCCTATGGCTACACCTTC.

CDR3 coding DNA: TGTGCCAGCAGCCAGCGCCGGGACAGGAGAGGGGAAAAACTGTTTTTT. This codes for CASSQRRDRRGEKLFF. The rearrangement joins TRBV4-2 to TRBJ1-4; 8 positions agree with TRBD1. This CDR3 region has 16 residues. Germline trimming cut 3 bases from V and 8 bases from J; bases unmatched to any gene: 11. Germline CDR1 reads LGHNA; CDR2 reads YNFKEQ.

The chain combines TRBV7-3 with TRBJ2-1; 12 nucleotides align to TRBD2. Germline CDR1 is SGHTA and CDR2 is FQGTGA. The CDR3 is made up of 15 amino acids. The V segment lost 8 bases and the J segment 8 bases; nucleotides outside the gene matches: 10. The CDR3 nucleotides read TGTGCCAGCTCGCTAGCGGGGGGGCCGATATATGAGCAGTTCTTC. It codes for CASSLAGGPIYEQFF.

The V gene is TRBV9, the J gene TRBJ2-1, with D possibly being TRBD2 (7 bases). The CDR3 runs to 15 residues. Germline CDR1 and CDR2: SGDLS and YYNGEE. With 2 bases removed from V and 2 bases from J, the gap between germline ends came to 11 bases. The CDR3 spells CASSVGGGAYNEQFF. CDR3 nucleotides: TGTGCCAGCAGCGTTGGGGGGGGCGCCTACAATGAGCAGTTCTTC.

J is TRBJ2-7 and V is TRBV7-2; no clear D. The CDR3 sequence is 15 residues long. V was clipped by 0 bases and J by 7 bases, with 16 bases between them. The germline V gene encodes CDR1 SGHTA and CDR2 FQGNSA. CDR3 sequence reads: CASSLARSLLIEQYF. In DNA form, the CDR3 reads TGTGCCAGCAGCTTAGCCCGCAGTCTCTTAATAGAGCAGTACTTC.

This rearrangement joins TRBV9 to TRBJ1-2, with D perhaps matching TRBD1 (5 bases). Trimming took off 0 bases at V and 3 bases at J, with 18 bases between the two ends. Germline loops: CDR1 SGDLS, CDR2 YYNGEE. CDR3 length equals 17 residues. The CDR3 region has the DNA TGTGCCAGCAGCGTAGGGGGGGGAACAGCTGGGTACTATGGCTACACCTTC. Amino acids: CASSVGGGTAGYYGYTF.

The genes are TRBV7-6 and TRBJ1-2; no reliable D call. Looked up from germline, CDR1 is SGHVS and CDR2 is FNYEAQ. V was trimmed by 1 base and J by 4 bases, leaving 13 bases between them. This CDR3 comprises 15 residues. The CDR3 region is CASSLDAGSGYGYTF. The CDR3 DNA sequence: TGTGCCAGCAGCTTAGACGCGGGGTCCGGCTATGGCTACACCTTC.

This clone appeared once. The chain employs TRBV19 and TRBJ1-3; TRBD1 matches at 8 bases. Trimming at V came to 4 bases and at J to 0 bases, leaving 2 bases not matched to a gene. Germline CDR1 LNHDA, CDR2 SQIVND (reference sequence). CDR3 length: 15 residues. The CDR3 protein is CASSTDRVSGNTIYF. The DNA of the CDR3 is TGTGCCAGTAGTACGGACAGGGTCTCTGGAAACACCATATATTTT.